These 10 T cell receptor beta chains were sequenced from one sample in a study of beta chain features in type 1 diabetes. Reverse transcription of all isolated RNA meant that expressed TCRB transcripts were sequenced. Measured with immunoSEQ multiplex PCR; TCRdb has only the in-frame clones, and not every one. Of around 160,000 clones in the sample, under 60% were seen once. Sequenced: Tregs from blood. The source of these receptors is a man younger than 30 in good health.

The V gene is TRBV10-3, the J gene TRBJ2-1; D unresolved. V lost 0 bases and J 10 bases, leaving 7 bases between the germline ends. This CDR3 contains 12 residues. Germline-derived CDR1 and CDR2 are ENHRY and SYGVKD. CDR3 in DNA: TGTGCCATCAGTGAGTCGAGAGAAGAGCAGTTCTTC. Translated: CAISESREEQFF.

The chain links TRBV9 to TRBJ2-1, with 14 bases aligning to TRBD2. The CDR3 loop spans 22 amino acids. The J segment lost 0 bases and the V segment lost 4 bases, leaving 18 bases of the junction unmatched. Germline V lookup: CDR1 SGDLS, CDR2 YYNGEE. The CDR3 DNA sequence: TGTGCCAGCAGCTCAAGCCCCGGGGGGGGACTAGCGGGGGCTAGCTCCTACAATGAGCAGTTCTTC. As protein: CASSSSPGGGLAGASSYNEQFF.

This rearrangement joins TRBV4-3 to TRBJ2-1; 11 bases map to TRBD2. The junction had 11 bases not matched to a gene; V was cut back by 4 bases and J by 9 bases. Germline CDR1 and CDR2: LGHNA and YSLEER. CDR3 length equals 16 residues. The CDR3 region has the DNA TGCGCCAGCAGCCGAAGCCCTAGCGGGGGGCCAGGTGAGCAGTTCTTC. Its protein product is CASSRSPSGGPGEQFF.

The J gene is TRBJ2-3, the V gene TRBV7-2, with 9 bases matching TRBD2. This CDR3 region has 16 residues. The germline V gene encodes CDR1 SGHTA and CDR2 FQGNSA. V lost 3 bases and J lost 1; bases outside the gene matches: 5. In DNA, the CDR3 is TGTGCCAGCAGCTTTAGCGGGAGTTACGGCACAGATACGCAGTATTTT. It specifies CASSFSGSYGTDTQYF.

This chain links TRBV28 with TRBJ1-1; 8 bases fit TRBD1. Germline assignment: CDR1 MDHEN and CDR2 SYDVKM. Trimming removed 6 bases from V and 8 bases from J; junction bases left unmatched: 8. The CDR3 runs 13 residues. The CDR3 DNA follows: TGTGCCAGCAGGGGGCAGGGGGCGCGGGAAGCTTTCTTT. Protein: CASRGQGAREAFF.

The chain employs TRBV28 and TRBJ1-6; D remains unclear. V lost 6 bases and J 4 bases, leaving 7 bases between the germline ends. CDR3 length equals 13 residues. CDR1 is MDHEN, CDR2 SYDVKM, per germline. The CDR3 DNA sequence: TGTGCCAGCAGCTCGGGGTATAATTCACCCCTCCACTTT. This sequence encodes CASSSGYNSPLHF.

This clone was recorded a few times. The chain links TRBV28 to TRBJ1-1; 8 positions match TRBD1. J was trimmed by 6 bases and V by 3 bases; bases with no gene match: 6. The CDR3 is made up of 14 amino acids. Germline V gene lookup returns CDR1 MDHEN and CDR2 SYDVKM. The CDR3 nucleotides read TGTGCCAGCAGTTTCCTGGACAGGGCCCCTGAAGCTTTCTTT. Translating it yields CASSFLDRAPEAFF. The full variable domain, with the rest looked up from reference TRBV28 and TRBJ1-1, is DVKVTQSSRYLVKRTGEKVFLECVQDMDHENMFWYRQDPGLGLRLIYFSYDVKMKEKGDIPEGYSVSREKKERFSLILESASTNQTSMYLCASSFLDRAPEAFFGQGTRLTVV.

The V call is TRBV7-2, the J call TRBJ1-1; a weak D match, TRBD1 (5 bases). Germline values: CDR1 SGHTA, CDR2 FQGNSA. V was trimmed by 4 bases and J by 1 base, leaving 10 bases between them. This CDR3 has 14 residues. CDR3 residues: CASSSGPRNTEAFF. The CDR3 region has the DNA TGTGCCAGCAGCTCAGGGCCCCGGAACACTGAAGCTTTCTTT.

The chain uses TRBV19 and TRBJ2-3; 8 bases fit TRBD2. The CDR3 is made up of 14 amino acids. The germline CDR1 and CDR2 sequences are LNHDA and SQIVND (reference sequence). With 7 bases clipped from V and 4 bases from J, the junction kept 7 bases outside the gene matches. The DNA for the CDR3 is TGTGCCAGTATGAGCGGGAGCTTTCCAGATACGCAGTATTTT. Translated, it gives CASMSGSFPDTQYF.

This clone occurred a few times. V gene TRBV4-3 combines with J gene TRBJ2-1; D gene unclear. Trimming left V 0 bases short and J 9 bases short, with 15 bases between. Germline values: CDR1 LGHNA, CDR2 YSLEER. CDR3 length: 15 residues. The CDR3 here is CASSQDLWYGGEQFF. The CDR3 region has the DNA TGCGCCAGCAGCCAAGATTTGTGGTACGGTGGTGAGCAGTTCTTC.